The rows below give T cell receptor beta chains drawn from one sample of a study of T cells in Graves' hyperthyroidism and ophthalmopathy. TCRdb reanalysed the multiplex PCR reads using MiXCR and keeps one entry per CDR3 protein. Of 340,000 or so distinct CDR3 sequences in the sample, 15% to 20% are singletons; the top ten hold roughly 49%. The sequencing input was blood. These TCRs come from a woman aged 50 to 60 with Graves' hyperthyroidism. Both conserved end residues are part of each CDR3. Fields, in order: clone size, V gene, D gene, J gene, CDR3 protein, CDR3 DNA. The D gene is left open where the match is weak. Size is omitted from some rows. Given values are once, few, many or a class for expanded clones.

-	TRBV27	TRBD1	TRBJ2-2	CASSLRGQSANTGELFF	TGTGCCAGCAGTTTACGGGGACAGTCAGCGAACACCGGGGAGCTGTTTTTT
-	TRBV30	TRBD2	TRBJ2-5	CAWSGSGGLETQYF	TGTGCCTGGAGTGGAAGCGGGGGGCTAGAGACCCAGTACTTC
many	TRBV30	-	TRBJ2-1	CAWSVTGNNEQFF	TGTGCCTGGAGTGTAACAGGCAATAATGAGCAGTTCTTC
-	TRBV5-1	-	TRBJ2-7	CASSLGSFEQSYEQYF	TGCGCCAGCAGCTTGGGGTCCTTTGAACAATCCTACGAGCAGTACTTC
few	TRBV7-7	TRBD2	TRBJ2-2	CASSPTSGRLTGELFF	TGTGCTAGCAGCCCCACTAGCGGGAGGCTCACCGGGGAGCTGTTTTTT
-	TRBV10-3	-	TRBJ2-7	CAISRDGVTSYEQYF	TGTGCCATCAGCCGGGATGGGGTCACCTCCTACGAGCAGTACTTC
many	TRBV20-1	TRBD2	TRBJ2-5	CSARVGLAGDLFQETQYF	TGCAGTGCTAGAGTCGGACTAGCGGGCGACCTCTTTCAAGAGACCCAGTACTTC
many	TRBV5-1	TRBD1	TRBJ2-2	CASSSSGTGQNGELFF	TGCGCCAGCAGCTCCTCCGGGACAGGGCAGAACGGGGAGCTGTTTTTT
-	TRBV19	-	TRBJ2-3	CASTQSWQGSTDTQYF	TGTGCCAGTACCCAGAGTTGGCAGGGGAGCACAGATACGCAGTATTTT
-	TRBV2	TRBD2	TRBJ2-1	CASRPWTSGGYNEQFF	TGTGCCAGCAGGCCCTGGACTAGCGGGGGTTACAATGAGCAGTTCTTC
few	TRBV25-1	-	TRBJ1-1	CASSEDGRLNTEAFF	TGTGCCAGCAGTGAGGATGGGAGATTGAACACTGAAGCTTTCTTT
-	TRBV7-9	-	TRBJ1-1	CAQGRVTEAFF	TGTGCCCAGGGTAGGGTCACTGAAGCTTTCTTT
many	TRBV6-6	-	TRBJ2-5	CASSYGGVRETQYF	TGTGCCAGCAGTTATGGTGGCGTAAGGGAGACCCAGTACTTC
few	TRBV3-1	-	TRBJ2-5	CASSRKDWAEETQYF	TGTGCCAGCAGCCGCAAAGACTGGGCAGAAGAGACCCAGTACTTC
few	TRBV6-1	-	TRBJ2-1	CASSVVGAPANEQFF	TGTGCCAGCAGTGTCGTGGGAGCCCCCGCCAATGAGCAGTTCTTC
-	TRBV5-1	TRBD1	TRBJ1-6	CASSETGVMDSPLHF	TGCGCCAGCAGCGAGACAGGGGTGATGGATTCACCCCTCCACTTT
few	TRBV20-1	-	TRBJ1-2	CSASQGILGYGYTF	TGCAGTGCCTCCCAGGGGATCTTAGGCTATGGCTACACCTTC
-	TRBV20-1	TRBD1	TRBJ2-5	CSAQGAVEETQYF	TGCAGTGCCCAGGGGGCGGTAGAGGAGACCCAGTACTTC
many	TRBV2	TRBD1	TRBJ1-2	CASRGQGVGGYTF	TGTGCCAGCAGAGGACAGGGAGTGGGTGGCTACACCTTC
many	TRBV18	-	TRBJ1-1	CASSQLGNRDTEAFF	TGTGCCAGCTCACAATTAGGCAACCGGGACACTGAAGCTTTCTTT
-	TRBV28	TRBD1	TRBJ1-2	CASSFADRRGYTF	TGTGCCAGCAGTTTTGCGGACAGGCGGGGCTACACCTTC
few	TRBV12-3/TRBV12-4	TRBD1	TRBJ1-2	CASMMDRGYGYTF	TGTGCCAGCATGATGGACAGGGGCTATGGCTACACCTTC
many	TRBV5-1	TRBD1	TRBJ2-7	CASSRGTGGGEQYF	TGCGCCAGCAGCCGGGGGACAGGGGGAGGCGAGCAGTACTTC
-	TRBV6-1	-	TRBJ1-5	CASRQGSPSNQPQHF	TGTGCCAGCAGACAGGGTTCCCCTAGCAATCAGCCCCAGCATTTT
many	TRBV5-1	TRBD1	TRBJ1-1	CASSNLQGRGNTEAFF	TGCGCCAGCAGCAACCTACAGGGGCGGGGTAACACTGAAGCTTTCTTT
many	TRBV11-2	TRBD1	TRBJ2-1	CASSGPGQAFNEQFF	TGTGCCAGCAGCGGACCGGGACAGGCCTTCAATGAGCAGTTCTTC
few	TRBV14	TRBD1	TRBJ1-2	CASSRQLTGGGYTF	TGTGCCAGCAGCCGCCAGCTTACAGGGGGTGGCTACACCTTC
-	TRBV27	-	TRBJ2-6	CASSPPFRGRPSGANVLTF	TGTGCCAGCAGTCCACCCTTCAGAGGCCGCCCCTCTGGGGCCAACGTCCTGACTTTC
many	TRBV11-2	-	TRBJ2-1	CASSLDRGDNEQFF	TGTGCCAGCAGCTTAGATAGGGGGGACAATGAGCAGTTCTTC
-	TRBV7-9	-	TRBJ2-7	CASSGVFKGGSYEQYF	TGTGCCAGCAGCGGCGTTTTCAAGGGCGGCTCCTACGAGCAGTACTTC
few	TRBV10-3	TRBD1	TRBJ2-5	CAISGDRGRETQYF	TGTGCCATCAGTGGGGACAGGGGGCGAGAGACCCAGTACTTC
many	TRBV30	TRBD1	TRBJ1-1	CAWSTWGTGVQTEAFF	TGTGCCTGGAGCACCTGGGGAACAGGGGTACAGACTGAAGCTTTCTTT
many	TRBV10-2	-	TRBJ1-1	CASSEMGGWTEAFF	TGCGCCAGCAGTGAGATGGGGGGCTGGACTGAAGCTTTCTTT
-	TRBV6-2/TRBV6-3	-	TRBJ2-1	CASRYPSMRGLEYNEQFF	TGTGCCAGCAGATATCCCTCCATGAGGGGTCTAGAGTACAATGAGCAGTTCTTC
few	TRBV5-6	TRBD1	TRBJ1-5	CASSLGDRGKGNQPQHF	TGTGCCAGCAGCTTGGGGGACAGGGGGAAAGGCAATCAGCCCCAGCATTTT
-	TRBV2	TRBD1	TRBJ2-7	CASSEQGARDEQYF	TGTGCCAGCAGTGAACAGGGGGCGAGGGACGAGCAGTACTTC
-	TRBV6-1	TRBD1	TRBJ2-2	CASSEAGTGGAGGELFF	TGTGCCAGCAGTGAAGCCGGGACAGGGGGCGCAGGCGGGGAGCTGTTTTTT
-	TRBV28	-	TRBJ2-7	CASSLWPDSEQYF	TGTGCCAGCAGTTTATGGCCAGACAGCGAGCAGTACTTC
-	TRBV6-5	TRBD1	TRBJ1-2	CASSYRGRGYGYTF	TGTGCCAGCAGTTACAGGGGGCGCGGTTATGGCTACACCTTC
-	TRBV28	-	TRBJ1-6	CASSLYQGWNSPLHF	TGTGCCAGCAGTTTATATCAGGGCTGGAATTCACCCCTCCACTTT
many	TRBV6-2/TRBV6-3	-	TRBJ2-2	CASSYAGMSGELFF	TGTGCCAGCAGTTACGCAGGGATGAGCGGGGAGCTGTTTTTT
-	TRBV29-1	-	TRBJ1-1	CSVEWRGTEAFF	TGCAGCGTTGAATGGCGGGGGACTGAAGCTTTCTTT
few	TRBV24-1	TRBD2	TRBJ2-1	CATSVLGGNNEQFF	TGTGCCACCAGTGTTCTCGGGGGGAACAATGAGCAGTTCTTC
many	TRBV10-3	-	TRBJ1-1	CAISGISGDTEAFF	TGTGCCATCTCAGGCATTTCCGGGGACACTGAAGCTTTCTTT
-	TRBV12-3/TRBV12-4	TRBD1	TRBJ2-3	CASSLVTGGDTQYF	TGTGCCAGCAGTTTAGTGACAGGGGGAGATACGCAGTATTTT
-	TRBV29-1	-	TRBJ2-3	CSVVPGYGTDTQYF	TGCAGCGTTGTACCCGGGTATGGCACAGATACGCAGTATTTT
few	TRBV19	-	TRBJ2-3	CASSIEADRTDTQYF	TGTGCCAGTAGTATAGAGGCGGATCGCACAGATACGCAGTATTTT
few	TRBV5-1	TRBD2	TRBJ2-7	CASSLGQQREVREYF	TGCGCCAGCAGCTTGGGCCAACAGCGGGAGGTACGGGAGTACTTC
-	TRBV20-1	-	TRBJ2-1	CSARGLSRYNEQFF	TGCAGTGCTAGGGGCCTTAGCCGATACAATGAGCAGTTCTTC
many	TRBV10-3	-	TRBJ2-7	CAISGGGSYEQYF	TGTGCCATCAGCGGGGGAGGCTCCTACGAGCAGTACTTC
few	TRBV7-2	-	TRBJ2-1	CASSLPAWVSNEQFF	TGTGCCAGCAGTCTGCCAGCATGGGTCTCCAATGAGCAGTTCTTC